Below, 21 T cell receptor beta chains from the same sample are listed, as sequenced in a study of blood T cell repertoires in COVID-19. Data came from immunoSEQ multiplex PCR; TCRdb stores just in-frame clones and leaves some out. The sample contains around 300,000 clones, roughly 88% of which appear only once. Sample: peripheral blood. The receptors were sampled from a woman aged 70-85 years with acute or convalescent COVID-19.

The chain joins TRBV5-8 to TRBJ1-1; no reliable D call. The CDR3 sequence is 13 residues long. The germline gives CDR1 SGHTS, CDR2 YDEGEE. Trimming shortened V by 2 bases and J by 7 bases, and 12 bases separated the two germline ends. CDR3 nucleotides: TGTGCCAGCAGCTTACCATATCGGAGTGAAGCTTTCTTT. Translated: CASSLPYRSEAFF. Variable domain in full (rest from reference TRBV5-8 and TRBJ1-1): EAGVTQSPTHLIKTRGQQATLRCSPISGHTSVYWYQQALGLGLQFLLWYDEGEERNRGNFPPRFSGRQFPNYSSELNVNALELEDSALYLCASSLPYRSEAFFGQGTRLTVV.

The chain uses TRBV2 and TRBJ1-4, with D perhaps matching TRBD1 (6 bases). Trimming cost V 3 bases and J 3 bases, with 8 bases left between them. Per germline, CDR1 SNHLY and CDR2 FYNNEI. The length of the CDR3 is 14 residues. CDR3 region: CASSDRGANEKLFF. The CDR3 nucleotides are TGTGCCAGCAGTGACAGGGGTGCTAATGAAAAACTGTTTTTT.

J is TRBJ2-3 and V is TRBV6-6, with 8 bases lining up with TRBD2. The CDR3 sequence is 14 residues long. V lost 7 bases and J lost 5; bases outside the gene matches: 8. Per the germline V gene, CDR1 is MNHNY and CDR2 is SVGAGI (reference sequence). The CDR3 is CASTQRGSGDTQYF. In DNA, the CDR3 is TGTGCCAGCACTCAGCGGGGGAGTGGAGATACGCAGTATTTT.

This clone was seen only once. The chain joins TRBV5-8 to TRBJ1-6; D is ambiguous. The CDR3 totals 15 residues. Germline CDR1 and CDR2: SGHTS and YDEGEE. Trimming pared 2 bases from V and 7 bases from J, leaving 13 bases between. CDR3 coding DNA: TGTGCCAGCAGCTTTCTCCAGTCGCGGAATTCACCCCTCCACTTT. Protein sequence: CASSFLQSRNSPLHF. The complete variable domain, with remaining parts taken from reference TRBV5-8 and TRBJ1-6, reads EAGVTQSPTHLIKTRGQQATLRCSPISGHTSVYWYQQALGLGLQFLLWYDEGEERNRGNFPPRFSGRQFPNYSSELNVNALELEDSALYLCASSFLQSRNSPLHFGNGTRLTVT.

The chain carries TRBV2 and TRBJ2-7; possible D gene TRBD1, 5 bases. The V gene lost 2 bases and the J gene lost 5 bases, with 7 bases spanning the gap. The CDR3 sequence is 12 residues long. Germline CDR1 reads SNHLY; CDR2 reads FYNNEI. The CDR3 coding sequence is TGTGCCAGCAGTGAACAGGGCCACGAGCAGTACTTC. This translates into CASSEQGHEQYF. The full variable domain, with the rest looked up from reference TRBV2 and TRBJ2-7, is EPEVTQTPSHQVTQMGQEVILRCVPISNHLYFYWYRQILGQKVEFLVSFYNNEISEKSEIFDDQFSVERPDGSNFTLKIRSTKLEDSAMYFCASSEQGHEQYFGPGTRLTVT.

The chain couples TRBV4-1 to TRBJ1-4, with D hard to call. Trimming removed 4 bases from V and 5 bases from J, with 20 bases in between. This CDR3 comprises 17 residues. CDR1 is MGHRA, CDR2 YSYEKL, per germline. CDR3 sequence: CASSLKRLGIANEKLFF. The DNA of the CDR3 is TGCGCCAGCAGCCTAAAACGGCTCGGGATCGCGAATGAAAAACTGTTTTTT.

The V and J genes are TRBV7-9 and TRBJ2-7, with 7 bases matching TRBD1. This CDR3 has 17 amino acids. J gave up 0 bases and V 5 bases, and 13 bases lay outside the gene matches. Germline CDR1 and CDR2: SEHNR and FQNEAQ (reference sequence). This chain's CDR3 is CASSGDRAPPSSYEQYF. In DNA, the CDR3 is TGTGCCAGCAGCGGTGACAGGGCCCCACCTAGCTCCTACGAGCAGTACTTC.

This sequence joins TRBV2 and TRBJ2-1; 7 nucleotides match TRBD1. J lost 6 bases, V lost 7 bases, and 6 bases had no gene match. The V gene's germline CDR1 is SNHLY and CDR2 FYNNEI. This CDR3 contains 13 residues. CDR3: CASMRTGFNEQFF. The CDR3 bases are TGTGCCAGCATGAGGACAGGCTTCAATGAGCAGTTCTTC.

CDR3 sequence reads: CASSPGAGRGSPGYTF. The CDR3 bases are TGTGCCAGCAGCCCAGGGGCCGGCAGGGGCAGTCCGGGCTACACCTTC. The V gene is TRBV11-2, the J gene TRBJ1-2, with a weak D call TRBD1 (6 bases). Between the trimmed V and J ends, which lost 5 bases and 8 bases, there was a span of 24 bases. Germline V lookup: CDR1 SGHAT, CDR2 FQNNGV. This CDR3 is built from 16 residues.

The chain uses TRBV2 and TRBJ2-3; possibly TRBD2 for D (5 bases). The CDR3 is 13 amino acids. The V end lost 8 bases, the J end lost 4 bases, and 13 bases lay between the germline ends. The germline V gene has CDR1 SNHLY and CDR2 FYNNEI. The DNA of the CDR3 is TGTGCCAGCCAACGGGGTAGAGCAGATACGCAGTATTTT. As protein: CASQRGRADTQYF.

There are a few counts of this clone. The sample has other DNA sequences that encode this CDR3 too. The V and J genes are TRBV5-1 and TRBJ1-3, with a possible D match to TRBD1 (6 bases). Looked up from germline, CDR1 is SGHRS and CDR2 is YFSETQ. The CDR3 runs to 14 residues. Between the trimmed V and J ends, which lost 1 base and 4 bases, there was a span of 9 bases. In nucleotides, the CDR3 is TGCGCCAGCAGCTTGCAGGGGAACGGAAACACCATATATTTT. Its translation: CASSLQGNGNTIYF.

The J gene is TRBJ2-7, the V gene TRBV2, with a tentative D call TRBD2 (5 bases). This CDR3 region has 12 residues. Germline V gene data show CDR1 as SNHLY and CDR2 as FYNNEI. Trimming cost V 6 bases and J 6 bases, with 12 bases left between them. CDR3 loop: CASSLDSPEQYF. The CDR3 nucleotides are TGTGCCAGCAGCCTGGACTCCCCCGAGCAGTACTTC.

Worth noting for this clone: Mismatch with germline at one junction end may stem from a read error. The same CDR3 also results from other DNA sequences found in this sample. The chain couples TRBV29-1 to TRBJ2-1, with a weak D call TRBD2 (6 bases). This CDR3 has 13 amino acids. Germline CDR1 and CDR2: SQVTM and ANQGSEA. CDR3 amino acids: CSAWTTLYNEQFF. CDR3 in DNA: TGCAGCGCTTGGACTACCCTATACAATGAGCAATTCTTC.

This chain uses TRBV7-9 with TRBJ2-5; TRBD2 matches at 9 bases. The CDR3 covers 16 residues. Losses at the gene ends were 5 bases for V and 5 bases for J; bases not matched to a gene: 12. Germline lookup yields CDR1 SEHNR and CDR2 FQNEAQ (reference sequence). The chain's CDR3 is CASSGLGGGAGETQYF. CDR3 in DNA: TGTGCCAGCAGCGGACTTGGCGGGGGGGCCGGTGAGACCCAGTACTTC.

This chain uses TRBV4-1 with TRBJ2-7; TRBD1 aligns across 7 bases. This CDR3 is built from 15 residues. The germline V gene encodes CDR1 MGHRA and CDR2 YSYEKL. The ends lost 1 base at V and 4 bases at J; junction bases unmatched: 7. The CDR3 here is CASSQGLGTEYEQYF. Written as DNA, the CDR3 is TGCGCCAGCAGCCAAGGTCTCGGGACAGAATACGAGCAGTACTTC.

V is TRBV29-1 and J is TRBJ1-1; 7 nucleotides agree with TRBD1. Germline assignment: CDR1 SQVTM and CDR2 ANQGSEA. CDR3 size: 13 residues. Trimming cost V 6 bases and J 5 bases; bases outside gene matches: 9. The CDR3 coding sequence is TGCAGCGTGGCACAGGGGCCGGGAACTGAAGCTTTCTTT. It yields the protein CSVAQGPGTEAFF.

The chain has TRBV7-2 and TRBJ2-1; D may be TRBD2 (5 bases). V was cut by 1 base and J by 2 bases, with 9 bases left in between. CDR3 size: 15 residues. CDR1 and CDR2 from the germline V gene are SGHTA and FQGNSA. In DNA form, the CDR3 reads TGTGCCAGCAGCTTAGAAGCGGAGACCTACAATGAGCAGTTCTTC. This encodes CASSLEAETYNEQFF.

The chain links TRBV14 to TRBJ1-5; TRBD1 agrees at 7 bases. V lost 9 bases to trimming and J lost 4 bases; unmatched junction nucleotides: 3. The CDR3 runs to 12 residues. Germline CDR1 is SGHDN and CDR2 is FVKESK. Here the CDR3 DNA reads TGTGCCAGGGAACAGGGGAATCAGCCCCAGCATTTT. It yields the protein CAREQGNQPQHF.

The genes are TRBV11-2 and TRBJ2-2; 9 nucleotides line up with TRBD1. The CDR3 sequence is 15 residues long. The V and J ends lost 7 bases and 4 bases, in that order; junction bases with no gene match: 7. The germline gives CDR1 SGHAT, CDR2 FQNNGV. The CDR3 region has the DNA TGTGCCAGCATCAAGGACAGGGGAGGCACCGGGGAGCTGTTTTTT. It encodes CASIKDRGGTGELFF.

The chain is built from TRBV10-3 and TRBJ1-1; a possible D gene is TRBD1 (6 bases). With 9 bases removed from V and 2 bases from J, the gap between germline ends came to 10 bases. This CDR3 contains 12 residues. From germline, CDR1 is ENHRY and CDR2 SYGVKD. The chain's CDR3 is CAIQGINTEAFF. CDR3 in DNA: TGTGCCATTCAGGGGATCAACACTGAAGCTTTCTTT.

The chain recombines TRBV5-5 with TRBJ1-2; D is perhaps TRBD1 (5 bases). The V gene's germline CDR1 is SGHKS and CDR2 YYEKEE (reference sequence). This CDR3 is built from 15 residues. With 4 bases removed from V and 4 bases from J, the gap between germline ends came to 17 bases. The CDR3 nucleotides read TGTGCCAGCAGCCGCGGCCGGGACTGGGTCTATGGCTACACCTTC. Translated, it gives CASSRGRDWVYGYTF.